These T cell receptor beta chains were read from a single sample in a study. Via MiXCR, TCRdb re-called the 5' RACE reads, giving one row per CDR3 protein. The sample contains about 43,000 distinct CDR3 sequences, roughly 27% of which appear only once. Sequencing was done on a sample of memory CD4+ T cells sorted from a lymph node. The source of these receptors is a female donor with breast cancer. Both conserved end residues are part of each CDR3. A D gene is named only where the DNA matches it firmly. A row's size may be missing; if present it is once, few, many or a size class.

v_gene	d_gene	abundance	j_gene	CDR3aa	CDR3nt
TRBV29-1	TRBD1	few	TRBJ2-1	CSERQGSNNEQFF	TGCAGCGAGAGACAGGGGTCTAACAATGAGCAGTTCTTC
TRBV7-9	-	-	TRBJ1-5	CASSSPWEGNQPQHF	TGTGCCAGCAGCTCCCCGTGGGAAGGCAATCAGCCCCAGCATTTT
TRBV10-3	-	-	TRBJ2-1	CTISDIIGGVHDNEQFF	TGTACCATCAGTGATATCATCGGGGGCGTACATGACAATGAGCAGTTCTTC
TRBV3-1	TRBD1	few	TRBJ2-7	CASSHGGRGSYEQYF	TGTGCCAGCAGCCATGGGGGCAGGGGGTCCTACGAGCAGTACTTC
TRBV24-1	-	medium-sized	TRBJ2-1	CATRGQGLGNEQFF	TGTGCCACCAGGGGACAAGGCCTCGGCAATGAGCAGTTCTTC
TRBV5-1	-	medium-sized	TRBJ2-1	CASGGDHAYNEQFF	TGCGCCAGCGGAGGGGATCACGCCTACAATGAGCAGTTCTTC
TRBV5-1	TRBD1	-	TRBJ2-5	CASRSGQGETQYF	TGCGCCAGCAGGAGCGGACAGGGGGAGACCCAGTACTTC
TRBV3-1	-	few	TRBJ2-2	CASSHLGTGELFF	TGTGCCAGCAGCCATCTAGGGACCGGGGAGCTGTTTTTT
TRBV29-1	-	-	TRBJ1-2	CSVGSLGAARGYTF	TGCAGCGTTGGGTCCCTCGGGGCGGCTAGGGGCTACACCTTC
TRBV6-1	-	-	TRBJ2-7	CASSDRTYYEQYF	TGTGCCAGCAGTGACAGAACCTACTACGAGCAGTACTTC
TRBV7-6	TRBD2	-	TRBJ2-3	CASSSGRTTDTQYF	TGTGCCAGCAGCTCCGGGAGGACCACAGATACGCAGTATTTT
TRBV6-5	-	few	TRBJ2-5	CASGPRGGQGGQTQYF	TGTGCCAGCGGTCCTCGTGGCGGGCAGGGTGGACAGACCCAGTACTTC
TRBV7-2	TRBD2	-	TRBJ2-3	CASSPRPGLVLYTQYF	TGTGCCAGCAGTCCCCGCCCGGGACTAGTCCTATATACGCAGTATTTT
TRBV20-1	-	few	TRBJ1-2	CSAPNRVGYTF	TGCAGTGCCCCCAACAGGGTCGGCTACACCTTC
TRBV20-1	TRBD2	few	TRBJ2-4	CSARLAVRAKNIQYF	TGCAGTGCTAGACTAGCGGTCCGAGCCAAAAACATTCAGTACTTC
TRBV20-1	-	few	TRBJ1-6	CSAWDAGAGNNSPLHF	TGCAGTGCCTGGGACGCCGGGGCGGGAAATAATTCACCCCTCCACTTT
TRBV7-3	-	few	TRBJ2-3	CASSFSSGDTQYF	TGTGCCAGCAGCTTCTCATCGGGAGATACGCAGTATTTT
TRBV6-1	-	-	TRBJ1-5	CASRGGSNQPQHF	TGTGCCAGCAGGGGTGGGAGCAATCAGCCCCAGCATTTT
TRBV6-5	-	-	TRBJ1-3	CASSWGTGNTIYF	TGTGCCAGCAGCTGGGGGACTGGAAACACCATATATTTT
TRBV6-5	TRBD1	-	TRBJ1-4	CASSPLVGTGHEKLFF	TGTGCCAGCAGTCCCCTAGTCGGGACAGGACATGAAAAACTGTTTTTT
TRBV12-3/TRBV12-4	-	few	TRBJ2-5	CASSPRGGETQYF	TGTGCCAGCAGTCCTAGAGGGGGGGAGACCCAGTACTTC
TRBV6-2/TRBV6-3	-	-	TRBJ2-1	CASAIGYEQIF	TGTGCCAGCGCAATAGGGTATGAGCAGATCTTC
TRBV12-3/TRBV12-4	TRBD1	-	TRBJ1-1	CASSFRQGEAFF	TGTGCCAGCAGTTTTCGACAGGGGGAAGCTTTCTTT
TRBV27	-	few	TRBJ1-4	CASSPALTSTRDEKLFF	TGTGCCAGCAGCCCAGCACTCACATCAACCCGAGATGAAAAACTGTTTTTT
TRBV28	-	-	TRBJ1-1	CASSLKPYSAGDTEAFF	TGTGCCAGCAGTTTAAAACCCTATAGCGCGGGCGACACTGAAGCTTTCTTT
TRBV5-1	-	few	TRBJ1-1	CASSLEEMNTEAFF	TGCGCCAGCAGCTTGGAAGAGATGAACACTGAAGCTTTCTTT
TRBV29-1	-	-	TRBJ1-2	CSVAQRNYGYTF	TGCAGCGTAGCTCAGAGAAACTATGGCTACACCTTC
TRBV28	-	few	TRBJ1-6	CASREFRLRAGENNSPLHF	TGTGCCAGCAGGGAATTTAGGCTTAGGGCGGGGGAAAATAATTCACCCCTCCACTTT
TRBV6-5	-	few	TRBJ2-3	CASRGAALRLNTDTQYF	TGTGCCAGCAGGGGCGCAGCCCTCAGACTAAACACAGATACGCAGTATTTT
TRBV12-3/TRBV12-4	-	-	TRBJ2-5	CASSLSGEETQYF	TGTGCCAGCAGCCTCTCCGGGGAAGAGACCCAGTACTTC
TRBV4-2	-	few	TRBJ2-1	CASSQDVGRLGNEQFF	TGTGCCAGCAGCCAAGATGTTGGGCGACTCGGCAATGAGCAGTTCTTC
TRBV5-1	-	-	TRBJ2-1	CASSLRQSVDNEQFF	TGCGCCAGCAGCTTACGACAGTCCGTTGACAATGAGCAGTTCTTC
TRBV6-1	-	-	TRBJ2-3	CASNQRSTDTQYF	TGTGCCAGCAATCAGCGGAGCACAGATACGCAGTATTTT
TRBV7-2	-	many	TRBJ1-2	CASSLGVYTF	TGTGCCAGCAGCTTAGGGGTCTACACCTTC
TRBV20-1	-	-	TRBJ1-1	CSASIRGVTEAFF	TGCAGTGCTAGTATTAGGGGAGTTACTGAAGCTTTCTTT
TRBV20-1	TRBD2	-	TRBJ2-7	CSARDYPSGIYEQYF	TGCAGTGCTAGAGATTATCCTAGCGGGATCTACGAGCAGTACTTC
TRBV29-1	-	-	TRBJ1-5	CSVQIDSNQPQHF	TGCAGCGTACAGATCGATAGCAATCAGCCCCAGCATTTT
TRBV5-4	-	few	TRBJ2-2	CASNWGGQNTGELFF	TGTGCCAGCAATTGGGGGGGCCAGAACACCGGGGAGCTGTTTTTT
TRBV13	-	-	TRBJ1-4	CASSSGQEKLFF	TGTGCCAGCAGCTCCGGACAGGAAAAACTGTTTTTT
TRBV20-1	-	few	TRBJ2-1	CSARDSLGRIVGQFF	TGCAGTGCTAGAGACTCTCTAGGACGGATTGTGGGGCAGTTCTTC
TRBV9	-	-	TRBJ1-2	CASKQGNGYTF	TGTGCCAGCAAACAGGGCAATGGCTACACCTTC
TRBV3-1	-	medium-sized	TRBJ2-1	CASSRGTYNEQFF	TGTGCCAGCAGCCGAGGGACCTACAATGAGCAGTTCTTC